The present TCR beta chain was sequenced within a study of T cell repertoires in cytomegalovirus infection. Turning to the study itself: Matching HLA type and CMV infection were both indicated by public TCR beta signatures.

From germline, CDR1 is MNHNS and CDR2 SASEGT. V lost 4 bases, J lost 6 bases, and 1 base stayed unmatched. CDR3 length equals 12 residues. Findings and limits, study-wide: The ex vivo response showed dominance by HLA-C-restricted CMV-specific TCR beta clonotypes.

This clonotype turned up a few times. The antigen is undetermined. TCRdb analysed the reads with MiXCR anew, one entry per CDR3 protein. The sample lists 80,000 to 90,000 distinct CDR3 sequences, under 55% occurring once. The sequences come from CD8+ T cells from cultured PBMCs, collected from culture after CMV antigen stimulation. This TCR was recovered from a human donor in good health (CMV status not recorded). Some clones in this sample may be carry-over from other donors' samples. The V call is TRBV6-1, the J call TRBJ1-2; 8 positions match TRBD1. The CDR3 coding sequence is TGTGCCAGCAGTGTCAGGGGGCATGGCTACACCTTC. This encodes CASSVRGHGYTF.